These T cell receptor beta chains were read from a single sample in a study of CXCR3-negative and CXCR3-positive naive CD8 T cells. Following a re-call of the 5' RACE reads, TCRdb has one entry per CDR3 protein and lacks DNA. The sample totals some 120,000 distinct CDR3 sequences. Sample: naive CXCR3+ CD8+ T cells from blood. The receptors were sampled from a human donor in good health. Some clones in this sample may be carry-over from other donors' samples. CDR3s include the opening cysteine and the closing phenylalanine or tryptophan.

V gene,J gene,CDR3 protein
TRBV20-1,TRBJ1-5,CSARDGVGQTYLSNQPQHF
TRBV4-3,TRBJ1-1,CASSQDPPLGGTEAFF
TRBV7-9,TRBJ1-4,CASSSLQGRVEKLFF
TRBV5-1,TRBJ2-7,CASSSGTVSSYEQYF
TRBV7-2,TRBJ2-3,CASSPRGQRETQYF
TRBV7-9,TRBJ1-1,CASSPQQGRAFF
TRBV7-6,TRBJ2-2,CASSRRTAQSAGELFF
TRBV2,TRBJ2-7,CASSGSSPGEQYF
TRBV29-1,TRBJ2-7,CSVIEDYTYEQYF
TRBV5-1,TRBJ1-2,CASSHEPHSNYGYTF
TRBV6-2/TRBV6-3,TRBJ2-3,CASSTWDTQYF
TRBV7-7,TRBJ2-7,CASSLTRSSYEQYF
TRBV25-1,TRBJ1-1,CASSYGGAGTEAFF
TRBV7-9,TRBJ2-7,CASSSDTTNYEQYF
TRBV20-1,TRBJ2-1,CSARVTLAGDEQFF
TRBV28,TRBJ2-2,CASSFMRDTGELFF
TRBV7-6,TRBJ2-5,CASSSMTSGGRTETQYF
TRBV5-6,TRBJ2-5,CASSPGTSGGAGETQYF
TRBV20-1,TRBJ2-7,CSARGTSLEQYF
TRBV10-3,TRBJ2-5,CAISELWLAVVQETQYF
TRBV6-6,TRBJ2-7,CASSPGLVNYEQYF
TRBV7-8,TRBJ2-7,CASSPYGVGSSYEQYF
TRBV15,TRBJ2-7,CATSRVPGNEQYF
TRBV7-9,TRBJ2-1,CASSPPVGTSTYNEQFF
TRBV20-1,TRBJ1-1,CSARDIGMNTEAFF
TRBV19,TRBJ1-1,CASSIAPSGSEAFF
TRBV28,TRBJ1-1,CASSLLGGNRMNTEAFF
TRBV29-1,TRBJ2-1,CSVHRDRGVREQFF
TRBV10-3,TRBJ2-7,CAIRQPATYEQYF
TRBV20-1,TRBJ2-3,CSALGLAGDTQYF
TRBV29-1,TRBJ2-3,CSVEGQGMDTQYF
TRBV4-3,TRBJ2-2,CASSQDRRGNTGELFF
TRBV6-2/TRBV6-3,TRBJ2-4,CASSRGGAWSF
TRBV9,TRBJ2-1,CASSVTSGVYNEQFF
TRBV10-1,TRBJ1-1,CASSDGGSTEAFF
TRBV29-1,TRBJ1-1,CSVENGREGTEAFF
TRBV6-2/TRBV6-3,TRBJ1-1,CASSGATAATEAFF
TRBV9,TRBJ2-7,CASSVDTHYEQYF
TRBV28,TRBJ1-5,CASSLVRLVRDNQPQHF
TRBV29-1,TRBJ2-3,CSVPNPWLAGVGDTQYF
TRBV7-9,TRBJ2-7,CASSPRDQPYEQYF
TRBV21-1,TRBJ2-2,CASSKRTGGLRMTGELFF
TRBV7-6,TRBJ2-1,CASSLAANNEQFF
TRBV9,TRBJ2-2,CASSETGTGNTGELFF
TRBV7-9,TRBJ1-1,CASSPWTEEAFF
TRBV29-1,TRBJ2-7,CSVIAESYEQYF
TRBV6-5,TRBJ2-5,CASSSTSGIQETQYF
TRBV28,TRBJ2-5,CASSLFSGTGGEETQYF
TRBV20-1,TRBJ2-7,CSATAVGQGYEQYF
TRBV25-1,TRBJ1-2,CASSEGPNYGYTF
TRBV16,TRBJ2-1,CASSQSRGSSYNEQFF
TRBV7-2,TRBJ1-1,CASSLSWVDTEAFF
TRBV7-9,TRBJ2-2,CASSDQVTNTGELFF